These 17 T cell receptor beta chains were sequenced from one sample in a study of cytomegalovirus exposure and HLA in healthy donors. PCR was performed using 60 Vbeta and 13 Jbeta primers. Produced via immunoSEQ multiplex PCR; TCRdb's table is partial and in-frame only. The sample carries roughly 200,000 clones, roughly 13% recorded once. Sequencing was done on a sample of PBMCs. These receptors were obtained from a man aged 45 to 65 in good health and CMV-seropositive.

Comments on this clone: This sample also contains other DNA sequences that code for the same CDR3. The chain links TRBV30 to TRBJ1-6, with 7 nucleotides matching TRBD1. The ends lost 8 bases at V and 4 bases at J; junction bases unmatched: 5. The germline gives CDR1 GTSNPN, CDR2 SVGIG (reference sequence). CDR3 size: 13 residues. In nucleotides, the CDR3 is TGTGCCGGAACGGGACAGTATAATTCACCCCTCCACTTT. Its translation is CAGTGQYNSPLHF.

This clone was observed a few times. CDR3 loop: CASSSEGARVGVAFF. The CDR3 region has the DNA TGCGCCAGCAGCTCAGAGGGGGCAAGGGTAGGGGTAGCTTTCTTT. The V call is TRBV5-1, the J call TRBJ1-1, with 7 bases aligning to TRBD1. This CDR3 is 15 amino acids long. CDR1 and CDR2 from the germline V gene are SGHRS and YFSETQ. V was pared by 3 bases and J by 10 bases, with 15 bases of the junction left unmatched.

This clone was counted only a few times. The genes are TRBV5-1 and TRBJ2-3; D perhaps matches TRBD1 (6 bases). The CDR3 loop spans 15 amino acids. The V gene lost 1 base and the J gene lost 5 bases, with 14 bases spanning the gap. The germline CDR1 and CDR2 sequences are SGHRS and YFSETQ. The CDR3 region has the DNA TGCGCCAGCAGCTTGACGCCAGGGGAAGGAGATACGCAGTATTTT. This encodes CASSLTPGEGDTQYF.

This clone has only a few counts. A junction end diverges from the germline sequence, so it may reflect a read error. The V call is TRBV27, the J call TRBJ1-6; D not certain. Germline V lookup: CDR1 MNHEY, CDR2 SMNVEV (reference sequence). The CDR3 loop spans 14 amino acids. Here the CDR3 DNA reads TGTGCCACCAGTGGGCAGGCAAATAATTCACCCCTCCACTTT. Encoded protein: CATSGQANNSPLHF.

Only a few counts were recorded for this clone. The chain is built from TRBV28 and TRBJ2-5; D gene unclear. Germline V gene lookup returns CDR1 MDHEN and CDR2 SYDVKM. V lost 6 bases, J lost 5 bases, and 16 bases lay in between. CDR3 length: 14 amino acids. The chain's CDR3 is CASSTAQPPETQYF. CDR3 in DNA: TGTGCCAGCAGCACCGCGCAACCCCCGGAGACCCAGTACTTC.

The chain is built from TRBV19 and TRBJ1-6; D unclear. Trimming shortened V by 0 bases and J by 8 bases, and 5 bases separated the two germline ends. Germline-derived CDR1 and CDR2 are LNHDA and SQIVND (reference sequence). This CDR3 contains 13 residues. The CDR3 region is CASSIDPDSPLHF. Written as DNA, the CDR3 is TGTGCCAGTAGTATAGATCCGGATTCACCCCTCCACTTT.

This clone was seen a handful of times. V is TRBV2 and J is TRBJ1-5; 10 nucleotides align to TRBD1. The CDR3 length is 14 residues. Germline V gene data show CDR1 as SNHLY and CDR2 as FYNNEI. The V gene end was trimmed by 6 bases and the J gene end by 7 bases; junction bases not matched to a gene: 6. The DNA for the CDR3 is TGTGCCAGCAGAGGGACAGGGGCTGGACAGCCCCAGCATTTT. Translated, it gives CASRGTGAGQPQHF.

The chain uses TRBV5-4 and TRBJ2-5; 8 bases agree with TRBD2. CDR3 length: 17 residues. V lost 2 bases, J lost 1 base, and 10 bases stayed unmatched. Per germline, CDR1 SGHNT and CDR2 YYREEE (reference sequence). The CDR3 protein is CASSFPRAGVAQETQYF. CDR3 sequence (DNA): TGTGCCAGCAGCTTCCCCCGAGCGGGGGTGGCCCAAGAGACCCAGTACTTC.

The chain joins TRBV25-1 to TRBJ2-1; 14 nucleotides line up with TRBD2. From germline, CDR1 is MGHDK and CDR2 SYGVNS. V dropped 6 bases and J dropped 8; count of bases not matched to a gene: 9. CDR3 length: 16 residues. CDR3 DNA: TGTGCCAGCAGGACTAGCGGGGGGGCATTTCTCTATGAGCAGTTCTTC. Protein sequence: CASRTSGGAFLYEQFF.

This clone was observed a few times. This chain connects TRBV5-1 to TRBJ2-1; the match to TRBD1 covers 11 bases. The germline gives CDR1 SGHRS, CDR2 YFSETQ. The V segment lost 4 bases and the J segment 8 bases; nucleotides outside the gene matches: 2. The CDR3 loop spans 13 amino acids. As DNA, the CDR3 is TGCGCCAGCAGCCGGGACAGGGGGGATGAGCAGTTCTTC. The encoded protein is CASSRDRGDEQFF.

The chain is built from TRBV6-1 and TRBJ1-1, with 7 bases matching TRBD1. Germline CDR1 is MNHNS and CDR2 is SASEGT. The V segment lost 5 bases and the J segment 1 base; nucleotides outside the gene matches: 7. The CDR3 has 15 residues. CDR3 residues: CASSNSGGRNTEAFF. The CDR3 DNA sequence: TGTGCCAGCAGTAATTCAGGGGGGAGGAACACTGAAGCTTTCTTT.

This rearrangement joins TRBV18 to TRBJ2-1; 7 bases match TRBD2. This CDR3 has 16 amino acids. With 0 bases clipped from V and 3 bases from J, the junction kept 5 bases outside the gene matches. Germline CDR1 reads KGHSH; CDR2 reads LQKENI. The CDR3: CASSPPVASGYNEQFF. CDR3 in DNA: TGTGCCAGCTCACCACCGGTGGCTAGCGGCTACAATGAGCAGTTCTTC.

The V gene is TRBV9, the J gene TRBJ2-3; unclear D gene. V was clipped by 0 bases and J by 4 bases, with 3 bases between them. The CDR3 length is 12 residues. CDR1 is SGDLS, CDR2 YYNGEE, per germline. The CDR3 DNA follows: TGTGCCAGCAGCGTAGGAGCAGATACGCAGTATTTT. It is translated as CASSVGADTQYF.

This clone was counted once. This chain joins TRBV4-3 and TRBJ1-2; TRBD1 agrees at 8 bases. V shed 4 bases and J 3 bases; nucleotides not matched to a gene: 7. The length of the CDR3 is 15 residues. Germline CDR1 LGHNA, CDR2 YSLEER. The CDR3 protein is CASSPSVQGDYGYTF. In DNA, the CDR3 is TGCGCCAGCAGCCCAAGTGTACAGGGGGACTATGGCTACACCTTC.

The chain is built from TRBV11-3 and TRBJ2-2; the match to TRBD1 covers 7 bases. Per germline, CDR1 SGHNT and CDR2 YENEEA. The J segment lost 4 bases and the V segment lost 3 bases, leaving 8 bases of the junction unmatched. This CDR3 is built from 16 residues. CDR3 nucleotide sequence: TGTGCCAGCAGCTTCACAGGGGCCGATGGCACCGGGGAGCTGTTTTTT. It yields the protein CASSFTGADGTGELFF. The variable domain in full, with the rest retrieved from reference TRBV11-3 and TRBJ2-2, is EAGVVQSPRYKIIEKKQPVAFWCNPISGHNTLYWYLQNLGQGPELLIRYENEEAVDDSQLPKDRFSAERLKGVDSTLKIQPAELGDSAVYLCASSFTGADGTGELFFGEGSRLTVL.

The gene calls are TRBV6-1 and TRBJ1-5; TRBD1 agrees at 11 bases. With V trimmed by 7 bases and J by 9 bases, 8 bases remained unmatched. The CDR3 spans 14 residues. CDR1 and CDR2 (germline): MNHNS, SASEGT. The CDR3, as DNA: TGTGCCAGCAAGGGACAGGGGGGAGTTGGGCCCCAGCATTTT. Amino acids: CASKGQGGVGPQHF.

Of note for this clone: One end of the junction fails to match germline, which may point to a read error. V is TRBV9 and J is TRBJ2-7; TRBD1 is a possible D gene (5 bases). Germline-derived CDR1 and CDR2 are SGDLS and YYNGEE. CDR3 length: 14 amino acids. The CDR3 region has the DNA TGTGCCAGCGGCGTAGGTTCCAGACAGTACGAGCAGTACTTC. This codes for CASGVGSRQYEQYF. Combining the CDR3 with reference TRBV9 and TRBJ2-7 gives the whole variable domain DSGVTQTPKHLITATGQRVTLRCSPRSGDLSVYWYQQSLDQGLQFLIQYYNGEERAKGNILERFSAQQFPDLHSELNLSSLELGDSALYFCASGVGSRQYEQYFGPGTRLTVT.